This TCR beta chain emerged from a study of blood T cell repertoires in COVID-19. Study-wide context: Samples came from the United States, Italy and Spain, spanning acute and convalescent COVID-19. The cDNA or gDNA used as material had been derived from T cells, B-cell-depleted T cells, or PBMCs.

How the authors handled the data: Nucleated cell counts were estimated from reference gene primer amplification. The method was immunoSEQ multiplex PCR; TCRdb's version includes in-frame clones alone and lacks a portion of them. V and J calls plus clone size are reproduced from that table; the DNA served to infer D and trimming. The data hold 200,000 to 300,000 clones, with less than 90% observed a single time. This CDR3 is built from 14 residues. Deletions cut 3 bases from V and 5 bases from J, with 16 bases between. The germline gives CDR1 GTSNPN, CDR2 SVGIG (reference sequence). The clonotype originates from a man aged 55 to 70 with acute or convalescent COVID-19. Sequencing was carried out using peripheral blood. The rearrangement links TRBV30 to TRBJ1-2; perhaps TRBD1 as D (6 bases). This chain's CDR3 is CAWSLTGLAYGYTF. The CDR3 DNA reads TGTGCCTGGAGCCTAACAGGGCTAGCATATGGCTACACCTTC.